This paragraph covers one TCR beta chain sequence. The sample comes from a study of T cell responses to AZD1222 COVID-19 vaccine. Data came from immunoSEQ multiplex PCR; TCRdb stores just in-frame clones and leaves some out. The profile shows roughly 120,000 clones, roughly 85% of them singletons. Germline-derived CDR1 and CDR2 are SGHTA and FQGNSA. Trimming took 5 bases from V and 0 from J; bases not matched to a gene: 11. This CDR3 contains 18 residues. The sample in question was peripheral blood, obtained on day 0 of AZD1222 vaccination. The clonotype originates from an adult in good health. J is TRBJ1-5 and V is TRBV7-2; 9 nucleotides line up with TRBD1. CDR3 in amino acids: CASSHGTGIPYSNQPQHF. DNA of the CDR3: TGTGCCAGCAGCCACGGGACAGGGATACCGTATAGCAATCAGCCCCAGCATTTT.